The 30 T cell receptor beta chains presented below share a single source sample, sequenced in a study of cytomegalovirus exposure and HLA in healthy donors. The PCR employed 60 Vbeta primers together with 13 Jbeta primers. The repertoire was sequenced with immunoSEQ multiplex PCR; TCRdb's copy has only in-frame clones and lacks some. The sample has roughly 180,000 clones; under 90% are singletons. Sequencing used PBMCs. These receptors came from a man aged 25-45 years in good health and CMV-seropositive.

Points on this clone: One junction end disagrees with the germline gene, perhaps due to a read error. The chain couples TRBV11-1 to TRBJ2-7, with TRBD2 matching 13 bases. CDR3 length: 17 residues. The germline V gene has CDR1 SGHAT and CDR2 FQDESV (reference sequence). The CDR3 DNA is TGTGCCAGCAGCTTACGGGGGACTAGCGGGACGTTCTACGGGCAGTACTTC. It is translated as CASSLRGTSGTFYGQYF.

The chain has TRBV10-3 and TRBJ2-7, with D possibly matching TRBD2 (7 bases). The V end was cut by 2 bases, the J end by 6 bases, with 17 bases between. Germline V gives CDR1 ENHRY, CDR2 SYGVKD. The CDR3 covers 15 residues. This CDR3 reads CAISERGEGEFEQYF. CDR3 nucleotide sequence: TGTGCCATCAGTGAGCGAGGGGAGGGGGAATTCGAGCAGTACTTC.

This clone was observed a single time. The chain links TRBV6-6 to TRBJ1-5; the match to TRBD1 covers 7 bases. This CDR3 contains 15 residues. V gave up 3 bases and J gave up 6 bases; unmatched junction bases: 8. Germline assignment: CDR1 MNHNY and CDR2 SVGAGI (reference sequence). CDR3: CASSYGRGYGQPQHF. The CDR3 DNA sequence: TGTGCCAGCAGTTATGGCAGGGGGTATGGTCAGCCCCAGCATTTT.

The DNA for the CDR3 is TGTGCCAGCAGCATCACAGTAGACACTGAAGCTTTCTTT. Translation: CASSITVDTEAFF. The chain has TRBV6-6 and TRBJ1-1; no reliable D call. V was cut by 6 bases and J by 3 bases, with 11 bases left in between. This CDR3 comprises 13 residues. CDR1 and CDR2 from the germline V gene are MNHNY and SVGAGI (reference sequence).

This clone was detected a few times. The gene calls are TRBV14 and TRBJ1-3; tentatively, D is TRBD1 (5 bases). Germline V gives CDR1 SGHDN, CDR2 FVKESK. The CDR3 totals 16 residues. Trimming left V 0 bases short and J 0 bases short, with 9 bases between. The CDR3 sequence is CASSQDTGYSGNTIYF. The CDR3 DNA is TGTGCCAGCAGCCAAGATACAGGATACTCTGGAAACACCATATATTTT.

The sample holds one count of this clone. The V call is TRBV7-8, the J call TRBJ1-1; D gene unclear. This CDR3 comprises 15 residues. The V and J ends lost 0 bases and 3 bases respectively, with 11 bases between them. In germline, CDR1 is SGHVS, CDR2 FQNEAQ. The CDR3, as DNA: TGTGCCAGCAGCTTAGCGATGGCCAGGCACACTGAAGCTTTCTTT. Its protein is CASSLAMARHTEAFF.

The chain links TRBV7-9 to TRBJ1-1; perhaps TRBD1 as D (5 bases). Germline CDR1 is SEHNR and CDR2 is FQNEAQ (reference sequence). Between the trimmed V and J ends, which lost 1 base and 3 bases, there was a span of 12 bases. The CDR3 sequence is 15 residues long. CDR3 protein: CASSLVSGGDTEAFF. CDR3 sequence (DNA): TGTGCCAGCAGCTTAGTATCGGGGGGAGACACTGAAGCTTTCTTT.

DNA of the CDR3: TGCGCCAGCAGCCATATAGCGGGGGGGACGAAGACCCAGTACTTC. Its protein product is CASSHIAGGTKTQYF. The V gene is TRBV4-1, the J gene TRBJ2-5; 11 nucleotides line up with TRBD2. Per the germline V gene, CDR1 is MGHRA and CDR2 is YSYEKL. With V trimmed by 3 bases and J by 6 bases, 6 bases remained unmatched. The CDR3 spans 15 residues.

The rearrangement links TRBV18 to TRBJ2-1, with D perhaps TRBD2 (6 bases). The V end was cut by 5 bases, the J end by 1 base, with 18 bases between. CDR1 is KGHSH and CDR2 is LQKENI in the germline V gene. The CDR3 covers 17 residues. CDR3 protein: CASSGGVGPSSYNEQFF. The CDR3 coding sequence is TGTGCCAGCTCAGGCGGGGTGGGGCCGTCGTCCTACAATGAGCAGTTCTTC.

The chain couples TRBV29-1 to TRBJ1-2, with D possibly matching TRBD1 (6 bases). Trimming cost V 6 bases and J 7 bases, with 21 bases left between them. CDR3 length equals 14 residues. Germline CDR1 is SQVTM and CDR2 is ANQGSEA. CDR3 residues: CSVKPQAGEFGYTF. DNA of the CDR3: TGCAGCGTCAAACCACAGGCAGGGGAGTTTGGCTACACCTTC.

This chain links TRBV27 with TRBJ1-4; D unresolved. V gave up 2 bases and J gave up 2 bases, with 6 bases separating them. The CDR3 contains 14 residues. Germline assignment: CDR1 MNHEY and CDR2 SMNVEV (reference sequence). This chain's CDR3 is CASSLGATNEKLFF. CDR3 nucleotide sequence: TGTGCCAGCAGTTTAGGAGCCACTAATGAAAAACTGTTTTTT.

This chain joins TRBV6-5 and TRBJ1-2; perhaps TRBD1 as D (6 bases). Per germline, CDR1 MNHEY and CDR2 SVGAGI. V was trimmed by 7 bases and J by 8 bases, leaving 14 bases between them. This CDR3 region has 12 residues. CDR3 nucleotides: TGTGCCAGCACTAACAGGGTAGTGGGCTACACCTTC. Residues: CASTNRVVGYTF.

The CDR3 sequence: CAWSEAGSYEQYF. DNA for the CDR3: TGTGCCTGGAGTGAGGCGGGCTCCTACGAGCAGTACTTC. The V call is TRBV30, the J call TRBJ2-7; D might be TRBD2 (5 bases). The CDR3 length is 13 residues. Looked up from germline, CDR1 is GTSNPN and CDR2 is SVGIG (reference sequence). V shed 1 base and J shed 0 bases, with 7 bases lying between them.

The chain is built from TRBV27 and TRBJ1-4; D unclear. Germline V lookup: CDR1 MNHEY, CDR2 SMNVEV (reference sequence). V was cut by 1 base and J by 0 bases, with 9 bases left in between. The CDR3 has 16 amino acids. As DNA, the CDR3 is TGTGCCAGCAGTTTATTTTCAGGTGCAACTAATGAAAAACTGTTTTTT. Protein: CASSLFSGATNEKLFF.

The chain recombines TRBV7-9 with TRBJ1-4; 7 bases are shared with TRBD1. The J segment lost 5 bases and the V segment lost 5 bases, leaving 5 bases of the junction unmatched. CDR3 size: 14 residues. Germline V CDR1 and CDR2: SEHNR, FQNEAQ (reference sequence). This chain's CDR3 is CASSTTGTNEKLFF. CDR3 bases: TGTGCCAGCAGCACGACAGGGACGAATGAAAAACTGTTTTTT. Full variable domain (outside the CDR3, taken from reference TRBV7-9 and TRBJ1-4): DTGVSQNPRHKITKRGQNVTFRCDPISEHNRLYWYRQTLGQGPEFLTYFQNEAQLEKSRLLSDRFSAERPKGSFSTLEIQRTEQGDSAMYLCASSTTGTNEKLFFGSGTQLSVL.

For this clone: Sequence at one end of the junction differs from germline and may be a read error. In DNA, the CDR3 is TGTTCCAGCAGCTTAGCCGGGACTAGCGCAGCCGGGGAGCTGTTTTTT. It codes for CSSSLAGTSAAGELFF. J is TRBJ2-2 and V is TRBV7-9; TRBD2 aligns across 10 bases. The germline V gene encodes CDR1 SEHNR and CDR2 FQNEAQ (reference sequence). This CDR3 is 16 amino acids long.

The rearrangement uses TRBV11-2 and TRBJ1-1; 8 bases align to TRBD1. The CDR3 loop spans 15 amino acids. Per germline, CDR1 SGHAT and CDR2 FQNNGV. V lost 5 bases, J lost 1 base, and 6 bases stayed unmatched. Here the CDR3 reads CASSHNRGRNTEAFF. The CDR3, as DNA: TGTGCCAGCAGCCATAACAGGGGGAGGAACACTGAAGCTTTCTTT.

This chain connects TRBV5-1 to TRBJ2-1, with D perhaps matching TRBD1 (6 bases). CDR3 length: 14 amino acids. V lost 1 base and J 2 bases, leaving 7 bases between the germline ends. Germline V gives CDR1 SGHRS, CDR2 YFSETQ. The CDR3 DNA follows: TGCGCCAGCAGCTTGCGGACAGCCTACAATGAGCAGTTCTTC. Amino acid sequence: CASSLRTAYNEQFF.

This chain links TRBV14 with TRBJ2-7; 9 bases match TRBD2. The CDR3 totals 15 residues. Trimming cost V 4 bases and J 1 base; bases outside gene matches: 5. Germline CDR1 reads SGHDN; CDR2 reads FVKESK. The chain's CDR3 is CASSPRLAVSYEQYF. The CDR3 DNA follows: TGTGCCAGCAGCCCCCGACTAGCGGTTTCCTACGAGCAGTACTTC.

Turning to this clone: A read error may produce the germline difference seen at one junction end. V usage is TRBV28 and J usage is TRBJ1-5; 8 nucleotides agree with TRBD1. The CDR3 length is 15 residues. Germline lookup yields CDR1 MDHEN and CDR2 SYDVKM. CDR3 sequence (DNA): TGTGCCGGCAGTTCATCAGGACAGGGACGTCAGCCCCAGCATTTT. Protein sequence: CAGSSSGQGRQPQHF.

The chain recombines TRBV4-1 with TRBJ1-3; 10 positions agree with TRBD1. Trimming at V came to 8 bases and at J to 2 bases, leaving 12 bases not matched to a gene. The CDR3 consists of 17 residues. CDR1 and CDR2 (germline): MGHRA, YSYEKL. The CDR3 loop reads CASGDRGRTPTGNTIYF. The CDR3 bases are TGCGCCAGCGGAGACAGGGGGCGAACCCCGACTGGAAACACCATATATTTT.

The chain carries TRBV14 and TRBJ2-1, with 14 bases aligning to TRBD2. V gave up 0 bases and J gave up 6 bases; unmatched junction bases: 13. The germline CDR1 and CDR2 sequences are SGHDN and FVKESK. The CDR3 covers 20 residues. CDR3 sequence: CASSQDPGLAGGSGPNEQFF. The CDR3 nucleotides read TGTGCCAGCAGCCAAGATCCCGGACTAGCGGGAGGCTCTGGCCCCAATGAGCAGTTCTTC.

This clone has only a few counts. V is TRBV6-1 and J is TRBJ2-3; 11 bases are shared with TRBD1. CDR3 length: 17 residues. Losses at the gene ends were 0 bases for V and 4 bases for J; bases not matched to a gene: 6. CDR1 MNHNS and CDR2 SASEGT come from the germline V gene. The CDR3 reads CASSEAVPGQGADTQYF. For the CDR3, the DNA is TGTGCCAGCAGTGAAGCGGTCCCGGGACAGGGGGCAGATACGCAGTATTTT.

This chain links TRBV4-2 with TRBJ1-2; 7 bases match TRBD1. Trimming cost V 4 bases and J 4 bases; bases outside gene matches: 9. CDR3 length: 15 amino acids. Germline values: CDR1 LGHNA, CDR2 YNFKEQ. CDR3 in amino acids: CASSPDRARAYGYTF. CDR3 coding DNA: TGTGCCAGCAGCCCCGACAGGGCACGCGCCTATGGCTACACCTTC.

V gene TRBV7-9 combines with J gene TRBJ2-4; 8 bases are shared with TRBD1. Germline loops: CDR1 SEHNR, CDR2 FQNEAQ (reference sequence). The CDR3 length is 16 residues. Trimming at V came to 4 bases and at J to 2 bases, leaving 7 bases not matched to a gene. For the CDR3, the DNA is TGTGCCAGCAGCTCACCAGGACAGGGACCCAAAAACATTCAGTACTTC. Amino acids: CASSSPGQGPKNIQYF.

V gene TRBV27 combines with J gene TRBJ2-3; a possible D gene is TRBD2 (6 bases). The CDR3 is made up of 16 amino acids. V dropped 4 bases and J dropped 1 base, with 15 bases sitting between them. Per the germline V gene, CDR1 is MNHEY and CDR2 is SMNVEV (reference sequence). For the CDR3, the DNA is TGTGCCAGCAGTTCGTTGTTGGGACTTCGCACAGATACGCAGTATTTT. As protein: CASSSLLGLRTDTQYF.

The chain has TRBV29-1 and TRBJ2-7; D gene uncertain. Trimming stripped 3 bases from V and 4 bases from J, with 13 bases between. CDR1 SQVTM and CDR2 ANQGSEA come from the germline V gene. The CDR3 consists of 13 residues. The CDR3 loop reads CSVEVADKYEQYF. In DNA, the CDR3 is TGCAGCGTTGAGGTGGCAGACAAATACGAGCAGTACTTC.

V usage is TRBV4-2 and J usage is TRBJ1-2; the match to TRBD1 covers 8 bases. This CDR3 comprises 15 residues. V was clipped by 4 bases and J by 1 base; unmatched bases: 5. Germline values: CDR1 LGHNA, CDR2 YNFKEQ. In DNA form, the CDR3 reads TGTGCCAGCAGCCCACGGACAGGGATTAACTATGGCTACACCTTC. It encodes CASSPRTGINYGYTF.

The CDR3 DNA sequence: TGTGCCAGCAGCGTAGCCCCTAGCGCCGCCCCCGGGGAGCTGTTTTTT. Residues: CASSVAPSAAPGELFF. This chain connects TRBV9 to TRBJ2-2; weak D call: TRBD2 (6 bases). The germline V gene has CDR1 SGDLS and CDR2 YYNGEE. CDR3 length: 16 amino acids. The V and J ends lost 0 bases and 6 bases respectively, with 15 bases between them.

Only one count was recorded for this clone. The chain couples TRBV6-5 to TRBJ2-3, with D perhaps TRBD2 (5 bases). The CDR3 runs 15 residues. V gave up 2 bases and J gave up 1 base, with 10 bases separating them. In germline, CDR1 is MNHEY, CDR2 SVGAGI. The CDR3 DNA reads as TGTGCCAGCAGTTACGATACCGGGGGCACAGATACGCAGTATTTT. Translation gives CASSYDTGGTDTQYF.